A single sample gave rise to the 18 T cell receptor beta chains below, sequenced in a study of T cell repertoires in cytomegalovirus infection. These receptors lack a known antigen. TCRdb re-analysed the reads in MiXCR, keeping a single row per CDR3 protein. The data show some 480,000 distinct CDR3 sequences, with roughly a third seen just once and roughly 15% held by the top ten. Sample: cultured PBMCs, taken from culture after CMV antigen stimulation. Receptor source: a human donor in good health (CMV status not recorded). Some clones in this sample may be carry-over from other donors' samples.

The chain uses TRBV20-1 and TRBJ1-6; possibly TRBD1 for D (5 bases). The CDR3 covers 16 residues. The ends were cut back, 1 base at V and 0 bases at J, with 10 bases in the middle. The germline V gene encodes CDR1 DFQATT and CDR2 SNEGSKA (reference sequence). CDR3 loop: CSARAGSSSYNSPLHF. The CDR3 coding sequence is TGCAGTGCTAGAGCAGGGTCGAGCTCCTATAATTCACCCCTCCACTTT.

V and J are TRBV29-1 and TRBJ2-1, with 7 bases lining up with TRBD1. Germline V gene sequence: CDR1 SQVTM, CDR2 ANQGSEA. The ends lost 5 bases at V and 5 bases at J; junction bases unmatched: 12. This CDR3 spans 15 amino acids. CDR3: CSVSRGQAENNEQFF. DNA for the CDR3: TGCAGCGTTTCTCGAGGACAGGCGGAGAACAATGAGCAGTTCTTC.

This clonotype was recorded a few times. CDR3 bases: TGCAGCGTCGTCCCCAGGATGAACACTGAAGCTTTCTTT. This encodes CSVVPRMNTEAFF. J is TRBJ1-1 and V is TRBV29-1; D is uncertain. Looked up from germline, CDR1 is SQVTM and CDR2 is ANQGSEA. Trimming took 6 bases from V and 0 from J, leaving 11 bases between them. The CDR3 length is 13 residues.

J is TRBJ2-1 and V is TRBV27; TRBD2 aligns across 8 bases. The CDR3 is 16 amino acids. The germline V gene has CDR1 MNHEY and CDR2 SMNVEV (reference sequence). The ends lost 0 bases at V and 4 bases at J; junction bases unmatched: 5. The CDR3 DNA reads as TGTGCCAGCAGTTTATCTAGCGGGAACGTGTACAATGAGCAGTTCTTC. This sequence encodes CASSLSSGNVYNEQFF.

This clonotype has a handful of counts. The rearrangement links TRBV4-3 to TRBJ1-5; the D is unclear. Germline V gene lookup returns CDR1 LGHNA and CDR2 YSLEER. The V end lost 0 bases, the J end lost 3 bases, and 9 bases lay between the germline ends. This CDR3 spans 15 amino acids. CDR3: CASSQDLDLNQPQHF. The DNA of the CDR3 is TGCGCCAGCAGCCAAGATCTGGACCTCAATCAGCCCCAGCATTTT.

This rearrangement joins TRBV12-3 or TRBV12-4 to TRBJ1-5; perhaps TRBD1 as D (6 bases). This CDR3 contains 14 residues. Trimming took off 7 bases at V and 3 bases at J, with 13 bases between the two ends. CDR3: CASTHWGANQPQHF. The CDR3 DNA reads TGTGCCAGCACCCATTGGGGGGCCAATCAGCCCCAGCATTTT.

DNA of the CDR3: TGTGCCAGCAGCGCCAGCGGGAGAGGAGAGACCCAGTACTTC. Protein sequence: CASSASGRGETQYF. The chain combines TRBV9 with TRBJ2-5; 8 bases align to TRBD2. Germline V gives CDR1 SGDLS, CDR2 YYNGEE. Trimming removed 3 bases from V and 4 bases from J; junction bases left unmatched: 5. This CDR3 contains 14 residues. Filled out from reference TRBV9 and TRBJ2-5, the complete variable domain reads DSGVTQTPKHLITATGQRVTLRCSPRSGDLSVYWYQQSLDQGLQFLIQYYNGEERAKGNILERFSAQQFPDLHSELNLSSLELGDSALYFCASSASGRGETQYFGPGTRLLVL.

The table lists this clonotype with a few counts. The CDR3 here is CASSQRLAGAFSVFF. The CDR3 region has the DNA TGTGCCAGCAGCCAGAGACTAGCGGGAGCCTTTTCGGTGTTTTTT. The chain uses TRBV12-3 or TRBV12-4 and TRBJ2-2; TRBD2 aligns across 12 bases. This CDR3 is 15 amino acids long. V was pared by 6 bases and J by 15 bases, with 14 bases of the junction left unmatched.

This clonotype was found a few times. This chain uses TRBV12-3 or TRBV12-4 with TRBJ1-1; 8 bases agree with TRBD1. The CDR3 is made up of 16 amino acids. V shed 6 bases, J shed 3 bases, and the junction held 12 bases outside the gene matches. The DNA of the CDR3 is TGTGCCAGCAGCCACGGACAGGGCGGGGGACACACTGAAGCTTTCTTT. Residues: CASSHGQGGGHTEAFF.

The chain recombines TRBV30 with TRBJ2-3; 7 nucleotides match TRBD2. The germline V gene has CDR1 GTSNPN and CDR2 SVGIG (reference sequence). CDR3 length: 12 residues. V gave up 2 bases and J gave up 6 bases; unmatched junction bases: 2. CDR3 DNA sequence: TGTGCCTGGAGTCTCGGGAGGGATACGCAGTATTTT. Its protein product is CAWSLGRDTQYF.

The chain carries TRBV28 and TRBJ2-7; the D gene is possibly TRBD2 (5 bases). The CDR3 covers 14 residues. Per the germline V gene, CDR1 is MDHEN and CDR2 is SYDVKM. Deletions cut 3 bases from V and 1 base from J, with 10 bases between. The CDR3 region has the DNA TGTGCCAGCAGTTTTGAGGGCGGGTCCTACGAGCAGTACTTC. Protein sequence: CASSFEGGSYEQYF.

This clonotype was found a few times. The chain is built from TRBV6-2 or TRBV6-3 and TRBJ2-7; D possibly corresponds to TRBD2 (7 bases). V was pared by 5 bases and J by 0 bases, with 14 bases between. Germline V gene data show CDR1 as MNHEY and CDR2 as SVGEGT. This CDR3 has 15 amino acids. Here the CDR3 DNA reads TGTGCCAGCAGTAGACAGGCGGGAGCCTCCTACGAGCAGTACTTC. Translated, it gives CASSRQAGASYEQYF.

This chain links TRBV12-3 or TRBV12-4 with TRBJ2-3; possibly TRBD2 for D (5 bases). V was cut by 7 bases and J by 2 bases, with 13 bases left in between. This CDR3 is 14 amino acids long. The CDR3 spells CASTQEVSTDTQYF. The CDR3 nucleotides are TGTGCCAGCACTCAGGAGGTGTCCACAGATACGCAGTATTTT.

This clonotype was observed a handful of times. The chain uses TRBV6-1 and TRBJ1-1; D remains unclear. This CDR3 comprises 14 residues. CDR1 and CDR2 (germline): MNHNS, SASEGT. V dropped 0 bases and J dropped 3 bases, with 8 bases sitting between them. The CDR3 DNA follows: TGTGCCAGCAGTGAAGCAACCAGAGACACTGAAGCTTTCTTT. Its translation: CASSEATRDTEAFF.

The chain employs TRBV5-5 and TRBJ1-5; D is undetermined. From germline, CDR1 is SGHKS and CDR2 YYEKEE (reference sequence). The CDR3 extends over 15 amino acids. Deletions cut 0 bases from V and 1 base from J, with 8 bases between. The CDR3 here is CASSLVPGSNQPQHF. The CDR3 region has the DNA TGTGCCAGCAGCTTGGTCCCGGGGAGCAATCAGCCCCAGCATTTT. Full variable domain (outside the CDR3, taken from reference TRBV5-5 and TRBJ1-5): DAGVTQSPTHLIKTRGQQVTLRCSPISGHKSVSWYQQVLGQGPQFIFQYYEKEERGRGNFPDRFSARQFPNYSSELNVNALLLGDSALYLCASSLVPGSNQPQHFGDGTRLSIL.

This clonotype was detected a few times. The rearrangement joins TRBV24-1 to TRBJ2-2; TRBD1 matches 8 bases. This CDR3 region has 17 residues. Germline CDR1 KGHDR, CDR2 SFDVKD. V lost 4 bases and J lost 0; bases outside the gene matches: 6. CDR3 region: CATSDSGQVSNTGELFF. For the CDR3, the DNA is TGTGCCACCAGTGACTCGGGACAGGTTTCGAACACCGGGGAGCTGTTTTTT.

There are many counts of this clonotype. The chain recombines TRBV10-3 with TRBJ2-1; 13 bases line up with TRBD2. V lost 5 bases, J lost 7 bases, and 11 bases stayed unmatched. The CDR3 sequence is 17 residues long. The germline CDR1 and CDR2 sequences are ENHRY and SYGVKD. The CDR3 DNA is TGTGCCATCAGTTGGACTAGCGGGGGTTTCGGTCGTAATGAGCAGTTCTTC. Translated: CAISWTSGGFGRNEQFF.

The chain is built from TRBV12-3 or TRBV12-4 and TRBJ1-5; 7 bases match TRBD1. The junction had 6 bases not matched to a gene; V was cut back by 4 bases and J by 6 bases. This CDR3 contains 14 residues. The CDR3: CASSYLGGGQPQHF. The CDR3 bases are TGTGCCAGCAGTTATCTAGGGGGCGGTCAGCCCCAGCATTTT.